The 31 T cell receptor beta chains reported below all come from one sample, sequenced in a study of blood T cell repertoires in COVID-19. Here immunoSEQ multiplex PCR was the method, and the copy in TCRdb shows in-frame clones only, minus some. This table holds about 260,000 clones, 88% found once. The source material was peripheral blood. Receptors originate from a human donor in a cohort sampled during active COVID-19.

The chain employs TRBV6-5 and TRBJ1-1; 8 bases agree with TRBD1. The CDR3 sequence is 14 residues long. Germline V gene data show CDR1 as MNHEY and CDR2 as SVGAGI. The V segment lost 6 bases and the J segment 4 bases; nucleotides outside the gene matches: 7. Here the CDR3 DNA reads TGTGCCAGCAGATCAGGGGGCATGGGCACTGAAGCTTTCTTT. Translating gives CASRSGGMGTEAFF.

The chain employs TRBV5-1 and TRBJ1-2; D possibly corresponds to TRBD1 (5 bases). The ends were cut back, 5 bases at V and 8 bases at J, with 16 bases in the middle. Per the germline V gene, CDR1 is SGHRS and CDR2 is YFSETQ. This CDR3 is built from 13 residues. In DNA, the CDR3 is TGCGCCAGCAGACGCGGGACTCAGGACGGCTACACCTTC. Its translation is CASRRGTQDGYTF. The full variable domain, its missing parts supplied by reference TRBV5-1 and TRBJ1-2, is KAGVTQTPRYLIKTRGQQVTLSCSPISGHRSVSWYQQTPGQGLQFLFEYFSETQRNKGNFPGRFSGRQFSNSRSEMNVSTLELGDSALYLCASRRGTQDGYTFGSGTRLTVV.

This sequence joins TRBV28 and TRBJ1-4; TRBD1 aligns across 7 bases. Germline assignment: CDR1 MDHEN and CDR2 SYDVKM. J gave up 5 bases and V 4 bases, and 7 bases lay outside the gene matches. The CDR3 consists of 15 residues. The CDR3: CASSSMDRRNEKLFF. The CDR3 nucleotides are TGTGCCAGCAGTTCCATGGACAGGCGGAATGAAAAACTGTTTTTT.

The rearrangement uses TRBV7-9 and TRBJ2-3; D possibly corresponds to TRBD1 (5 bases). Germline V gene data show CDR1 as SEHNR and CDR2 as FQNEAQ (reference sequence). The CDR3 loop spans 16 amino acids. V dropped 3 bases and J dropped 3 bases, with 16 bases sitting between them. The CDR3 spells CASSFGRDSWTDTQYF. DNA for the CDR3: TGTGCCAGCAGCTTTGGTAGAGACAGTTGGACAGATACGCAGTATTTT.

This chain connects TRBV27 to TRBJ1-2, with D possibly TRBD1 on 5 matching bases. Germline lookup yields CDR1 MNHEY and CDR2 SMNVEV (reference sequence). This CDR3 comprises 14 residues. Trimming left V 5 bases short and J 9 bases short, with 19 bases between. The CDR3 sequence: CASSPGTELWRYTF. CDR3 in DNA: TGTGCCAGCAGTCCCGGGACTGAGCTTTGGCGCTACACCTTC.

CDR3 in DNA: TGCGCCAGCAGCTTGGCCGAAAATACTCACACCGGGGAGCTGTTTTTT. It yields the protein CASSLAENTHTGELFF. The J gene is TRBJ2-2, the V gene TRBV5-1; D is uncertain. CDR3 length: 16 residues. Trimming took 0 bases from V and 3 from J, leaving 12 bases between them. Per the germline V gene, CDR1 is SGHRS and CDR2 is YFSETQ.

This clone was seen just once. The chain has TRBV24-1 and TRBJ2-2; weak D call: TRBD1 (5 bases). CDR3 length: 14 amino acids. CDR1 is KGHDR, CDR2 SFDVKD, per germline. With 6 bases removed from V and 3 bases from J, the gap between germline ends came to 10 bases. CDR3 amino acids: CATSSPGYTGELFF. CDR3 sequence (DNA): TGTGCCACCAGTAGCCCAGGGTACACCGGGGAGCTGTTTTTT.

DNA for the CDR3: TGTGCCAGCAGCTACCAGGGTAATGTCTACTACAATGAGCAGTTCTTC. This encodes CASSYQGNVYYNEQFF. The chain uses TRBV11-2 and TRBJ2-1, with a weak D call TRBD1 (5 bases). This CDR3 region has 16 residues. V dropped 4 bases and J dropped 3 bases, with 16 bases sitting between them. CDR1 is SGHAT and CDR2 is FQNNGV in the germline V gene.

The chain uses TRBV5-4 and TRBJ1-2; TRBD1 matches at 8 bases. The CDR3 is 15 residues long. Germline-derived CDR1 and CDR2 are SGHNT and YYREEE (reference sequence). J was trimmed by 8 bases and V by 1 base; bases with no gene match: 10. The CDR3: CASSLNRGKSRGYTF. DNA for the CDR3: TGTGCCAGCAGCTTGAACAGGGGGAAATCGAGGGGCTACACCTTC.

The V and J genes are TRBV15 and TRBJ2-7, with 8 bases lining up with TRBD2. The germline gives CDR1 LNHNV, CDR2 YYDKDF (reference sequence). V was clipped by 5 bases and J by 0 bases; unmatched bases: 9. This CDR3 comprises 16 residues. The CDR3 nucleotides read TGTGCCACCAGCCTCCGGGGGGGGGCCTCCTCCTACGAGCAGTACTTC. Translation: CATSLRGGASSYEQYF.

The rearrangement joins TRBV27 to TRBJ2-7; 13 bases are shared with TRBD2. J was trimmed by 2 bases and V by 6 bases; bases with no gene match: 7. CDR1 and CDR2 (germline): MNHEY, SMNVEV (reference sequence). This CDR3 is built from 16 residues. In DNA form, the CDR3 reads TGTGCCAGCAGGAGGGGTGGGACTAGCGGGACCTACGAGCAGTACTTC. Protein sequence: CASRRGGTSGTYEQYF.

The chain links TRBV7-3 to TRBJ2-2, with a tentative D call TRBD2 (6 bases). Germline loops: CDR1 SGHTA, CDR2 FQGTGA. V was cut by 5 bases and J by 7 bases, with 14 bases left in between. CDR3 length equals 14 residues. The CDR3 here is CASSLGVGLGELFF. Here the CDR3 DNA reads TGTGCCAGCAGCCTCGGGGTGGGACTCGGGGAGCTGTTTTTT. Complete variable domain (other parts from reference TRBV7-3 and TRBJ2-2): GAGVSQTPSNKVTEKGKYVELRCDPISGHTALYWYRQSLGQGPEFLIYFQGTGAADDSGLPNDRFFAVRPEGSVSTLKIQRTERGDSAVYLCASSLGVGLGELFFGEGSRLTVL.

CDR3 bases: TGTGCCAGCAGGTCCACAGGGGTTTTAAATGAAAAACTGTTTTTT. Encoded protein: CASRSTGVLNEKLFF. This rearrangement joins TRBV2 to TRBJ1-4, with TRBD1 matching 7 bases. The CDR3 runs to 15 residues. Germline values: CDR1 SNHLY, CDR2 FYNNEI. V trimming: 6 bases; J trimming: 5 bases; junction bases outside the gene matches: 9.

V gene TRBV5-1 combines with J gene TRBJ1-2, with TRBD1 identical over 7 bases. V shed 3 bases and J 4 bases; nucleotides not matched to a gene: 9. Germline CDR1 and CDR2: SGHRS and YFSETQ. The CDR3 totals 15 residues. The CDR3 DNA reads as TGCGCCAGCAGCTCCACGGGACAGAAGGGCTATGGCTACACCTTC. This gives the protein CASSSTGQKGYGYTF.

This rearrangement joins TRBV27 to TRBJ2-7, with D possibly matching TRBD2 (7 bases). CDR1 and CDR2 (germline): MNHEY, SMNVEV (reference sequence). This CDR3 region has 15 residues. The V gene lost 7 bases and the J gene lost 2 bases, with 18 bases spanning the gap. In DNA form, the CDR3 reads TGTGCCAGCAACCTCCAAGGGGGGGGGACCTACGAGCAGTACTTC. Residues: CASNLQGGGTYEQYF.

This chain joins TRBV9 and TRBJ1-1, with TRBD1 matching 9 bases. Germline CDR1 SGDLS, CDR2 YYNGEE. V shed 5 bases, J shed 1 base, and the junction held 3 bases outside the gene matches. This CDR3 is 14 amino acids long. CDR3 sequence (DNA): TGTGCCAGCAGGAAGGGACAGGGGAACACTGAAGCTTTCTTT. This codes for CASRKGQGNTEAFF.

This CDR3 reads CASTQGPNTGELFF. The CDR3 bases are TGTGCCAGTACGCAGGGGCCGAACACCGGGGAGCTGTTTTTT. The J gene is TRBJ2-2, the V gene TRBV19; possibly TRBD1 for D (6 bases). Trimming stripped 7 bases from V and 0 bases from J, with 9 bases between. This CDR3 region has 14 residues. Germline CDR1 is LNHDA and CDR2 is SQIVND (reference sequence).

In DNA, the CDR3 is TGTGCCAGCAGCCAAGATCAGGGGGTACATGAGACCCAGTACTTC. It encodes CASSQDQGVHETQYF. The rearrangement joins TRBV4-2 to TRBJ2-5; 7 nucleotides line up with TRBD1. J gave up 5 bases and V 0 bases, and 6 bases lay outside the gene matches. This CDR3 region has 15 residues. Per the germline V gene, CDR1 is LGHNA and CDR2 is YNFKEQ.

The genes are TRBV12-5 and TRBJ1-2; 7 bases agree with TRBD1. Germline lookup yields CDR1 LGHNT and CDR2 FRNRAP. The ends lost 4 bases at V and 6 bases at J; junction bases unmatched: 5. There are 13 residues in the CDR3. As DNA, the CDR3 is TGTGCTAGTGGTTGGATGACAGGGAATGGCTACACCTTC. It is translated as CASGWMTGNGYTF.

The CDR3 DNA sequence: TGTGCCAGCAGCAGACTTAGGGGGACCGTGAATGAGCAGTTCTTC. Its protein product is CASSRLRGTVNEQFF. The chain recombines TRBV11-1 with TRBJ2-1; TRBD1 is a possible D gene (6 bases). The CDR3 is 15 residues long. CDR1 and CDR2 (germline): SGHAT, FQDESV (reference sequence). V was pared by 5 bases and J by 7 bases, with 18 bases between.

This clone showed up just a few times. This chain uses TRBV6-1 with TRBJ2-7; no firm D call. The CDR3 covers 14 residues. V was cut by 2 bases and J by 6 bases, with 14 bases left in between. Germline V gene sequence: CDR1 MNHNS, CDR2 SASEGT. The DNA of the CDR3 is TGTGCCAGCAGTGAATCCCCCCCAGGTCGCGAGCAGTACTTC. It translates to CASSESPPGREQYF.

The chain links TRBV11-2 to TRBJ1-2; 7 nucleotides match TRBD1. Germline CDR1 reads SGHAT; CDR2 reads FQNNGV. V gave up 5 bases and J gave up 4 bases; unmatched junction bases: 10. This CDR3 contains 15 residues. CDR3 sequence: CASSIPQGVGYGYTF. CDR3 bases: TGTGCCAGCAGCATTCCTCAGGGGGTCGGCTATGGCTACACCTTC.

This chain joins TRBV6-5 and TRBJ1-2, with 10 nucleotides matching TRBD1. CDR3 size: 14 residues. Trimming removed 7 bases from V and 6 bases from J; junction bases left unmatched: 8. Germline lookup yields CDR1 MNHEY and CDR2 SVGAGI. The CDR3 DNA sequence: TGTGCCAGCACCTGGACAGGGGGTAGTAATGGCTACACCTTC. It codes for CASTWTGGSNGYTF.

The chain carries TRBV3-1 (or the pseudogene TRBV3-2) and TRBJ2-7; 9 bases line up with TRBD2. V shed 3 bases and J 4 bases; nucleotides not matched to a gene: 7. The CDR3 is 15 residues long. The germline V gene encodes CDR1 LGHDT and CDR2 YNNKEL (reference sequence). The CDR3 bases are TGTGCCAGCAGCCATCGGTGGCTAGCGGGATACGAGCAGTACTTC. Its translation: CASSHRWLAGYEQYF.

This chain links TRBV7-8 with TRBJ2-7, with 7 bases lining up with TRBD2. The germline V gene has CDR1 SGHVS and CDR2 FQNEAQ. V lost 4 bases, J lost 3 bases, and 12 bases stayed unmatched. The CDR3 consists of 16 residues. The CDR3 sequence is CASSWGGTGGLYEQYF. The DNA for the CDR3 is TGTGCCAGCAGCTGGGGGGGAACAGGAGGGCTCTACGAGCAGTACTTC.

The chain recombines TRBV7-9 with TRBJ1-2; D is uncertain. The V end lost 1 base, the J end lost 2 bases, and 8 bases lay between the germline ends. The germline CDR1 and CDR2 sequences are SEHNR and FQNEAQ (reference sequence). This CDR3 contains 14 residues. CDR3 sequence (DNA): TGTGCCAGCAGCTTAGATATCCTAAACTATGGCTACACCTTC. As protein: CASSLDILNYGYTF.

V is TRBV3-1 (or the pseudogene TRBV3-2) and J is TRBJ1-2; no reliable D call. Looked up from germline, CDR1 is LGHDT and CDR2 is YNNKEL (reference sequence). Trimming took 0 bases from V and 4 from J, leaving 9 bases between them. This CDR3 spans 14 amino acids. In nucleotides, the CDR3 is TGTGCCAGCAGCCAAGATAGTAGCTTCTATGGCTACACCTTC. This sequence encodes CASSQDSSFYGYTF.

The chain employs TRBV19 and TRBJ2-2; D is possibly TRBD2 (6 bases). Trimming took 3 bases from V and 5 from J, leaving 10 bases between them. The CDR3 sequence is 14 residues long. Germline CDR1 LNHDA, CDR2 SQIVND (reference sequence). Written as DNA, the CDR3 is TGTGCCAGTAGTATTTTACGGGAGACCGGGGAGCTGTTTTTT. Translated: CASSILRETGELFF.

The chain has TRBV6-4 and TRBJ1-1; a weak D match, TRBD1 (5 bases). Trimming took 4 bases from V and 6 from J, leaving 18 bases between them. The CDR3 has 15 amino acids. Germline V CDR1 and CDR2: MRHNA, SNTAGT. CDR3 bases: TGTGCCAGCAGTGTCGACGATCGAAGGGGCGCTGAAGCTTTCTTT. Translating gives CASSVDDRRGAEAFF.

The chain links TRBV15 to TRBJ1-1; TRBD1 matches at 10 bases. The V gene end was trimmed by 3 bases and the J gene end by 2 bases; junction bases not matched to a gene: 12. The CDR3 runs to 18 residues. Germline V gene data show CDR1 as LNHNV and CDR2 as YYDKDF (reference sequence). CDR3 in amino acids: CATSRGEIRTGGNTEAFF. In DNA form, the CDR3 reads TGTGCCACCAGCAGGGGGGAAATTCGGACAGGGGGAAACACTGAAGCTTTCTTT.

This chain joins TRBV6-5 and TRBJ1-2; D is unresolved. The germline gives CDR1 MNHEY, CDR2 SVGAGI. V was shortened by 4 bases and J by 6 bases, with 18 bases between the two germline ends. This CDR3 comprises 15 residues. This chain's CDR3 is CASSLLREGKDGYTF. CDR3 nucleotide sequence: TGTGCCAGCAGTTTATTGCGGGAGGGAAAAGATGGCTACACCTTC.